This T cell receptor (beta chain) was sequenced for a study of blood T cell repertoires in COVID-19. Study-level information: The origin of the acute and convalescent COVID-19 samples was the United States, Italy and Spain. T cells, B-cell-depleted T cells, or PBMCs provided the cDNA or gDNA that served as material.

Per the germline V gene, CDR1 is ENHRY and CDR2 is SYGVKD. The V gene lost 6 bases and the J gene lost 8 bases, with 8 bases spanning the gap. This CDR3 has 12 amino acids. As processed by the authors: Cell counts per sample came from amplifying reference gene primers. Sequenced by immunoSEQ multiplex PCR; TCRdb stores in-frame clones only, minus some. For V, J and clone size, that table is used; D and trimming come from the DNA. The sample yields about 200,000 clones, around 80% seen once. V usage is TRBV10-3 and J usage is TRBJ1-6; D might be TRBD1 (6 bases). Sequencing was carried out using peripheral blood. This TCR derives from a woman in her sixties or seventies with acute or convalescent COVID-19. CDR3 region: CAIRGADSPLHF. CDR3 DNA sequence: TGTGCCATCAGGGGGGCGGATTCACCCCTCCACTTT.